These 21 T cell receptor beta chains came from one sample sequenced in a study of blood T cell repertoires in COVID-19. Assay: immunoSEQ multiplex PCR; the TCRdb copy retains only in-frame clones and omits some. The sample holds some 200,000 clones; roughly 82% are singletons and the top ten take approximately 10%. The sequencing sample was made of PBMCs or T cells enriched from blood (not recorded which). The receptor set was obtained from a man aged 35-49 years who had recovered from COVID-19.

The V call is TRBV27, the J call TRBJ2-2; 7 nucleotides agree with TRBD1. Germline lookup yields CDR1 MNHEY and CDR2 SMNVEV (reference sequence). The CDR3 has 18 amino acids. Losses at the gene ends were 10 bases for V and 4 bases for J; bases not matched to a gene: 21. CDR3 coding DNA: TGTGCCACCAAGTCGGGACAGCCAGGCCAGGGGGTCACCGGGGAGCTGTTTTTT. As protein: CATKSGQPGQGVTGELFF.

This chain links TRBV7-3 with TRBJ2-5; a possible D gene is TRBD2 (5 bases). Per germline, CDR1 SGHTA and CDR2 FQGTGA. The CDR3 spans 16 residues. Trimming removed 0 bases from V and 5 bases from J, with 16 bases in between. For the CDR3, the DNA is TGTGCCAGCAGCTTAACCCCGAGCGGACCCGGGGAGACCCAGTACTTC. Its protein product is CASSLTPSGPGETQYF.

This clone has a single count. The chain recombines TRBV27 with TRBJ2-1; 10 bases fit TRBD2. J lost 8 bases, V lost 5 bases, and 6 bases had no gene match. Germline V gene lookup returns CDR1 MNHEY and CDR2 SMNVEV (reference sequence). The CDR3 consists of 14 residues. The CDR3 DNA is TGTGCCAGCAGTGCCTCTAGCGGGAGTTATGAGCAGTTCTTC. Its translation: CASSASSGSYEQFF.

V gene TRBV20-1 combines with J gene TRBJ2-3; 8 bases map to TRBD1. Per the germline V gene, CDR1 is DFQATT and CDR2 is SNEGSKA (reference sequence). J was trimmed by 8 bases and V by 5 bases; bases with no gene match: 0. The CDR3 contains 10 residues. Written as DNA, the CDR3 is TGCAGTGCTGACAGGGGTACGCAGTATTTT. Residues: CSADRGTQYF.

This chain links TRBV18 with TRBJ2-1; 10 positions match TRBD2. The germline gives CDR1 KGHSH, CDR2 LQKENI. After removal of 2 bases from V and 2 bases from J, the junction contained 3 bases not matched to a gene. The CDR3 contains 16 residues. For the CDR3, the DNA is TGTGCCAGCTCACCAACTAGCGGGAATACCTACAATGAGCAGTTCTTC. This gives the protein CASSPTSGNTYNEQFF.

The V and J genes are TRBV5-8 and TRBJ2-3, with D possibly matching TRBD2 (6 bases). The CDR3 contains 16 residues. V was pared by 0 bases and J by 0 bases, with 11 bases between. The V gene's germline CDR1 is SGHTS and CDR2 YDEGEE. The CDR3: CASSLVVAASTDTQYF. The CDR3 DNA sequence: TGTGCCAGCAGCTTGGTGGTAGCGGCTAGCACAGATACGCAGTATTTT.

The DNA for the CDR3 is TGTGCCAGCTCTCCCGGGACTAGCGGGAGGGAAACAGATACGCAGTATTTT. It translates to CASSPGTSGRETDTQYF. The rearrangement links TRBV18 to TRBJ2-3; 16 nucleotides agree with TRBD2. V shed 6 bases and J 3 bases; nucleotides not matched to a gene: 6. Germline V CDR1 and CDR2: KGHSH, LQKENI. The CDR3 is 17 amino acids.

This clone was counted once. The V call is TRBV5-1, the J call TRBJ2-7; D not resolved. The V gene lost 4 bases and the J gene lost 2 bases, with 10 bases spanning the gap. The CDR3 covers 13 residues. Germline V lookup: CDR1 SGHRS, CDR2 YFSETQ. The chain's CDR3 is CASSNRGTYEQYF. DNA for the CDR3: TGCGCCAGCAGCAATAGAGGTACCTACGAGCAGTACTTC.

This clone has just one count. V is TRBV4-2 and J is TRBJ2-3, with TRBD2 matching 7 bases. The CDR3 length is 14 residues. V lost 6 bases and J lost 0; bases outside the gene matches: 3. The germline CDR1 and CDR2 sequences are LGHNA and YNFKEQ. CDR3 loop: CASSPSGSTDTQYF. In DNA form, the CDR3 reads TGTGCCAGCAGTCCTAGCGGCAGCACAGATACGCAGTATTTT.

The rearrangement uses TRBV7-2 and TRBJ1-5; D unclear. CDR3 length equals 14 residues. CDR1 is SGHTA, CDR2 FQGNSA, per germline. The V end was cut by 2 bases, the J end by 5 bases, with 10 bases between. The CDR3 reads CASSLFTRDQPQHF. The DNA of the CDR3 is TGTGCCAGCAGCTTATTTACGAGGGATCAGCCCCAGCATTTT.

The rearrangement uses TRBV6-2 or TRBV6-3 and TRBJ2-1, with TRBD2 matching over 7 bases. The junction had 4 bases not matched to a gene; V was cut back by 0 bases and J by 2 bases. Germline values: CDR1 MNHEY, CDR2 SVGEGT. The CDR3 consists of 16 residues. The CDR3 loop is CASSYSTSVPYNEQFF. For the CDR3, the DNA is TGTGCCAGCAGTTACTCAACTAGCGTCCCCTACAATGAGCAGTTCTTC.

The chain carries TRBV5-1 and TRBJ2-5; D is unresolved. CDR3 size: 15 residues. CDR1 is SGHRS and CDR2 is YFSETQ in the germline V gene. V lost 4 bases, J lost 2 bases, and 15 bases lay in between. This chain's CDR3 is CASSLSGVLQETQYF. CDR3 in DNA: TGCGCCAGCAGCCTATCTGGAGTTTTGCAAGAGACCCAGTACTTC.

The chain carries TRBV11-2 and TRBJ2-5, with 8 nucleotides matching TRBD1. Germline V gene data show CDR1 as SGHAT and CDR2 as FQNNGV. This CDR3 has 19 residues. V lost 0 bases to trimming and J lost 7 bases; unmatched junction nucleotides: 19. Here the CDR3 DNA reads TGTGCCAGCAGCTTAGAACCGGGACAGGAGAGGGTCGGGATTGGGACCCAGTACTTC. Its translation is CASSLEPGQERVGIGTQYF. Together with reference TRBV11-2 and TRBJ2-5, the CDR3 gives the full variable domain: EAGVAQSPRYKIIEKRQSVAFWCNPISGHATLYWYQQILGQGPKLLIQFQNNGVVDDSQLPKDRFSAERLKGVDSTLKIQPAKLEDSAVYLCASSLEPGQERVGIGTQYFGPGTRLLVL.

The chain uses TRBV6-5 and TRBJ1-4, with 9 bases that match TRBD1. Germline V gives CDR1 MNHEY, CDR2 SVGAGI. The CDR3 covers 14 residues. V lost 6 bases to trimming and J lost 8 bases; unmatched junction nucleotides: 7. This chain's CDR3 is CASSADRGREKLFF. CDR3 in DNA: TGTGCCAGCAGCGCGGACAGGGGTAGAGAAAAACTGTTTTTT.

V usage is TRBV7-9 and J usage is TRBJ2-5; TRBD2 aligns across 8 bases. The ends lost 5 bases at V and 3 bases at J; junction bases unmatched: 2. The CDR3 has 13 residues. In germline, CDR1 is SEHNR, CDR2 FQNEAQ (reference sequence). The CDR3 loop reads CASSLGGEETQYF. Here the CDR3 DNA reads TGTGCCAGCAGCCTCGGGGGGGAAGAGACCCAGTACTTC. Based on the CDR3 plus reference TRBV7-9 and TRBJ2-5, the full variable domain is DTGVSQNPRHKITKRGQNVTFRCDPISEHNRLYWYRQTLGQGPEFLTYFQNEAQLEKSRLLSDRFSAERPKGSFSTLEIQRTEQGDSAMYLCASSLGGEETQYFGPGTRLLVL.

The chain joins TRBV30 to TRBJ2-2; perhaps TRBD2 as D (5 bases). The V end lost 5 bases, the J end lost 5 bases, and 15 bases lay between the germline ends. The CDR3 has 14 amino acids. Germline V gene lookup returns CDR1 GTSNPN and CDR2 SVGIG (reference sequence). The CDR3 DNA sequence: TGTGCCTGGGAGCGTACCGGGATTACCGGGGAGCTGTTTTTT. Its translation: CAWERTGITGELFF.

This chain connects TRBV9 to TRBJ2-1, with 11 positions matching TRBD2. Looked up from germline, CDR1 is SGDLS and CDR2 is YYNGEE. The CDR3 has 18 amino acids. After removal of 0 bases from V and 2 bases from J, the junction contained 7 bases not matched to a gene. This chain's CDR3 is CASSVAPLAGGPYNEQFF. The CDR3 nucleotides read TGTGCCAGCAGCGTAGCTCCCCTAGCGGGAGGTCCCTACAATGAGCAGTTCTTC.

J is TRBJ1-2 and V is TRBV7-2; tentatively, D is TRBD1 (5 bases). Germline V gives CDR1 SGHTA, CDR2 FQGNSA. Trimming shortened V by 5 bases and J by 5 bases, and 18 bases separated the two germline ends. This CDR3 has 15 amino acids. Here the CDR3 reads CASSQNAGRTYGYTF. Written as DNA, the CDR3 is TGTGCCAGCAGCCAAAATGCGGGACGGACATATGGCTACACCTTC. The variable domain in full, with the rest retrieved from reference TRBV7-2 and TRBJ1-2, is GAGVSQSPSNKVTEKGKDVELRCDPISGHTALYWYRQSLGQGLEFLIYFQGNSAPDKSGLPSDRFSAERTGGSVSTLTIQRTQQEDSAVYLCASSQNAGRTYGYTFGSGTRLTVV.

The chain employs TRBV27 and TRBJ2-5; maybe TRBD1 (5 bases). The CDR3 covers 14 residues. Germline loops: CDR1 MNHEY, CDR2 SMNVEV (reference sequence). V dropped 5 bases and J dropped 1 base, with 11 bases sitting between them. The CDR3: CASSLTGIQETQYF. The CDR3 DNA reads TGTGCCAGCAGTCTCACAGGAATCCAAGAGACCCAGTACTTC.

This clone was counted a few times. The J gene is TRBJ1-1, the V gene TRBV18; TRBD1 matches at 7 bases. Germline-derived CDR1 and CDR2 are KGHSH and LQKENI. The CDR3 loop spans 14 amino acids. V was clipped by 6 bases and J by 4 bases; unmatched bases: 8. This CDR3 is CASSRDREITEAFF. The CDR3 DNA is TGTGCCAGCTCCCGAGACAGGGAGATCACTGAAGCTTTCTTT.

CDR3 sequence: CASSGANTEAFF. DNA of the CDR3: TGTGCCAGCAGTGGGGCGAACACTGAAGCTTTCTTT. This chain joins TRBV2 and TRBJ1-1; D unclear. The CDR3 contains 12 residues. Germline assignment: CDR1 SNHLY and CDR2 FYNNEI. V shed 4 bases and J shed 1 base, with 4 bases lying between them.